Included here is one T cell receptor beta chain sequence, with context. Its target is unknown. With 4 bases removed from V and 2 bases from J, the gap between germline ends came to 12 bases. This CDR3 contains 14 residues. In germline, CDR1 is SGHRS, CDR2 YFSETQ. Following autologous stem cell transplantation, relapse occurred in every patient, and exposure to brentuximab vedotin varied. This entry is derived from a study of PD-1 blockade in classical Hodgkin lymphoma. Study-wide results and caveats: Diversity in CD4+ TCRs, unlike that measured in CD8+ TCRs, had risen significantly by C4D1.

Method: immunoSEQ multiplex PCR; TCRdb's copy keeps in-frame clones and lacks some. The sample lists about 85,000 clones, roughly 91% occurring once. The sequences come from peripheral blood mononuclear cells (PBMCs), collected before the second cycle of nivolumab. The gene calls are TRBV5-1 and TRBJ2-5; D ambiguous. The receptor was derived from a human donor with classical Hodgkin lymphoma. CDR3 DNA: TGCGCCAGCAGCCGCGCAGGCATACAAGAGACCCAGTACTTC. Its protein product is CASSRAGIQETQYF.